The 8 T cell receptor beta chains below were found in one sample sequenced in a study of PD-1 blockade in mismatch repair-deficient tumors. Measured with immunoSEQ multiplex PCR; TCRdb has only the in-frame clones, and not every one. The data hold tens of thousands of clones, with more than 75% observed a single time. Material: peripheral blood, obtained 2 weeks after starting pembrolizumab. Every receptor here comes from an adult with mismatch repair-deficient cancer.

The chain uses TRBV5-8 and TRBJ1-5; D not certain. Germline values: CDR1 SGHTS, CDR2 YDEGEE. The CDR3 has 14 residues. V dropped 3 bases and J dropped 0 bases, with 7 bases sitting between them. CDR3 DNA: TGTGCCAGCAGCTATACACCTAGCAATCAGCCCCAGCATTTT. Residues: CASSYTPSNQPQHF.

The chain joins TRBV30 to TRBJ2-1; 10 nucleotides line up with TRBD2. In germline, CDR1 is GTSNPN, CDR2 SVGIG (reference sequence). This CDR3 comprises 16 residues. V was pared by 2 bases and J by 1 base, with 5 bases of the junction left unmatched. The chain's CDR3 is CAWSLPGLASYNEQFF. The CDR3 DNA reads as TGTGCCTGGAGTCTACCGGGACTAGCGTCCTACAATGAGCAGTTCTTC.

This clone was seen a few times. This chain uses TRBV5-4 with TRBJ2-1; D could derive from TRBD1 or TRBD2 (5 bases each). Germline-derived CDR1 and CDR2 are SGHNT and YYREEE (reference sequence). The CDR3 has 15 amino acids. Trimming cost V 4 bases and J 6 bases, with 17 bases left between them. Here the CDR3 reads CASSPRDGPVNEQFF. The CDR3 DNA sequence: TGTGCCAGCAGCCCACGGGACGGGCCGGTCAATGAGCAGTTCTTC.

The chain links TRBV27 to TRBJ1-5; tentative D call: TRBD1 (5 bases). Germline V CDR1 and CDR2: MNHEY, SMNVEV (reference sequence). The CDR3 is 16 residues long. Between the trimmed V and J ends, which lost 3 bases and 11 bases, there was a span of 23 bases. CDR3 amino acids: CASSFRQTPKGRAQHF. For the CDR3, the DNA is TGTGCCAGCAGTTTCAGACAGACCCCTAAAGGCAGGGCCCAGCATTTT.

The J gene is TRBJ2-1, the V gene TRBV13; 8 nucleotides align to TRBD1. V was pared by 5 bases and J by 1 base, with 4 bases of the junction left unmatched. CDR3 length: 15 amino acids. Germline V gene sequence: CDR1 PRHDT, CDR2 FYEKMQ (reference sequence). The CDR3 region is CASSVRTGSYNEQFF. The CDR3 nucleotides are TGTGCCAGCAGCGTTAGGACAGGGTCCTACAATGAGCAGTTCTTC.

A few counts support this clone. The chain recombines TRBV6-6 with TRBJ1-5; D not certain. The V and J ends lost 4 bases and 6 bases respectively, with 13 bases between them. This CDR3 has 14 residues. Germline CDR1 reads MNHNY; CDR2 reads SVGAGI (reference sequence). CDR3 sequence: CASSSGGGSQPQHF. For the CDR3, the DNA is TGTGCCAGCAGTTCGGGCGGCGGGAGTCAGCCCCAGCATTTT.

The chain recombines TRBV2 with TRBJ2-3; 10 nucleotides line up with TRBD2. Per germline, CDR1 SNHLY and CDR2 FYNNEI. This CDR3 has 14 residues. J gave up 2 bases and V 10 bases, and 6 bases lay outside the gene matches. CDR3 in DNA: TGTGCCAACCGAGCGGGAGGGGTCACAGATACGCAGTATTTT. This translates into CANRAGGVTDTQYF.

In this sample, this clone turned up once. This chain uses TRBV18 with TRBJ1-5, with D perhaps TRBD1 (5 bases). CDR1 and CDR2 from the germline V gene are KGHSH and LQKENI. V shed 2 bases and J shed 1 base, with 6 bases lying between them. The CDR3 runs to 14 residues. CDR3 in amino acids: CASSPWDSNQPQHF. The CDR3 DNA is TGTGCCAGCTCACCATGGGACAGCAATCAGCCCCAGCATTTT.